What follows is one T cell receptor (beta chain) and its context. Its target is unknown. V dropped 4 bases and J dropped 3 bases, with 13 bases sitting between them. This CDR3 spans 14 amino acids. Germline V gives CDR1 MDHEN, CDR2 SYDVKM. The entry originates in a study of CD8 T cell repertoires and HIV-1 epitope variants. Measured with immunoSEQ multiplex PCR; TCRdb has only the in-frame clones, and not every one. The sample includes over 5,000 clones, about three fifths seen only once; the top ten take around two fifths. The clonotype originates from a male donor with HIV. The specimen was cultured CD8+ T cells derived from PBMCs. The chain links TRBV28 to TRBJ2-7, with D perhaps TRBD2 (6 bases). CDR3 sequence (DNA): TGTGCCAGCAGTTCCCGGGACTCCTACTACGAGCAGTACTTC. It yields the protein CASSSRDSYYEQYF.